This record covers a single TCR beta chain. Only in-frame clones appear in the TCRdb table, and some are missing; sequencing was by immunoSEQ multiplex PCR. The table has about 15,000 clones, approximately 85% seen once. These data come from a study of blood T cell repertoires in COVID-19. Study-wide context: Both acute and convalescent COVID-19 samples were obtained from the United States, Italy and Spain.

The receptor's source is a man aged 70 or older in a cohort sampled during active COVID-19. Input material: peripheral blood.

For the CDR3, the DNA is TGTGCCAGCAGCCGCGCGGGGGACATAAATGAGCAGTTCTTC. Protein sequence: CASSRAGDINEQFF. The chain carries TRBV7-9 and TRBJ2-1; D might be TRBD2 (7 bases). Germline CDR1 reads SEHNR; CDR2 reads FQNEAQ (reference sequence). The V and J ends lost 5 bases and 7 bases respectively, with 15 bases between them. CDR3 length: 14 residues.